A single sample is the source of the 10 T cell receptor beta chains below, sequenced in a study of CD8 T cells in ankylosing spondylitis. TCRdb independently ran MiXCR on the 5' RACE reads; one entry per CDR3 protein. Here the sample spans roughly 150,000 distinct CDR3 sequences, roughly 10% being singletons. The sample comprised blood, either unsorted or a sorted T cell fraction (not recorded which). These receptor sequences come from a female donor with ankylosing spondylitis or in good health (not recorded which).

CDR3 loop: CASSPGQDTYEQYF. DNA for the CDR3: TGTGCCAGCAGCCCAGGACAGGATACCTACGAGCAGTACTTC. J is TRBJ2-7 and V is TRBV7-9; 7 nucleotides match TRBD1. The CDR3 loop spans 14 amino acids. V lost 5 bases and J lost 2; bases outside the gene matches: 6. The germline V gene encodes CDR1 SEHNR and CDR2 FQNEAQ (reference sequence).

This clonotype occurred many times. The V and J genes are TRBV7-2 and TRBJ1-5; no reliable D call. Germline V gene sequence: CDR1 SGHTA, CDR2 FQGNSA. The CDR3 runs 14 residues. Trimming left V 1 base short and J 4 bases short, with 8 bases between. CDR3 in DNA: TGTGCCAGCAGCTTAGGGGTAGGGAATCAGCCCCAGCATTTT. It yields the protein CASSLGVGNQPQHF.

The V call is TRBV28, the J call TRBJ2-7; D is perhaps TRBD1 (8 bases). The CDR3 covers 15 residues. Germline loops: CDR1 MDHEN, CDR2 SYDVKM. The ends were cut back, 3 bases at V and 4 bases at J, with 16 bases in the middle. CDR3 DNA sequence: TGTGCCAGCAGTTTTTTACAGGGGGGGTTTTACGAGCAGTACTTC. Its translation is CASSFLQGGFYEQYF.

This clonotype appeared a few times. The V gene is TRBV11-2, the J gene TRBJ2-3; 10 nucleotides match TRBD2. Germline loops: CDR1 SGHAT, CDR2 FQNNGV. V gave up 5 bases and J gave up 1 base; unmatched junction bases: 6. The CDR3 consists of 16 residues. The CDR3 sequence is CASSIKREGGTDTQYF. CDR3 bases: TGTGCCAGCAGCATCAAGCGGGAGGGGGGCACAGATACGCAGTATTTT.

This clonotype was counted at least ten times. The chain links TRBV7-9 to TRBJ2-3, with D uncertain. The CDR3 contains 11 residues. CDR1 and CDR2 from the germline V gene are SEHNR and FQNEAQ (reference sequence). Trimming stripped 1 base from V and 7 bases from J, with 3 bases between. In nucleotides, the CDR3 is TGTGCCAGCAGCTTAGGAAATACGCAGTATTTT. It codes for CASSLGNTQYF.

This clonotype was seen a few times. V is TRBV27 and J is TRBJ2-2; 7 bases are shared with TRBD2. Germline CDR1 reads MNHEY; CDR2 reads SMNVEV (reference sequence). The CDR3 spans 14 residues. The V segment lost 8 bases and the J segment 4 bases; nucleotides outside the gene matches: 7. CDR3 nucleotide sequence: TGTGCCAGCGGAACCGGGACTACCACCGGGGAGCTGTTTTTT. It encodes CASGTGTTTGELFF.

This clonotype showed up just a few times. Here the CDR3 DNA reads TGTGCCAGCAGTTACGGGACAGGGATATCACCCCTCCACTTT. Its protein is CASSYGTGISPLHF. The chain has TRBV6-5 and TRBJ1-6; 9 bases are a match to TRBD1. From germline, CDR1 is MNHEY and CDR2 SVGAGI. Germline trimming cut 2 bases from V and 10 bases from J; bases unmatched to any gene: 3. This CDR3 region has 14 residues.

This clonotype has a count of ten or more. The rearrangement joins TRBV7-9 to TRBJ1-2; the D is unclear. V lost 5 bases, J lost 4 bases, and 11 bases lay in between. The CDR3 spans 13 residues. Germline V gives CDR1 SEHNR, CDR2 FQNEAQ (reference sequence). The CDR3 loop reads CASSPSAVYGYTF. The CDR3 nucleotides read TGTGCCAGCAGCCCGAGTGCGGTCTATGGCTACACCTTC.

V usage is TRBV27 and J usage is TRBJ1-2; a possible D gene is TRBD1 (6 bases). The length of the CDR3 is 15 residues. V dropped 0 bases and J dropped 1 base, with 9 bases sitting between them. The germline V gene encodes CDR1 MNHEY and CDR2 SMNVEV (reference sequence). CDR3: CASSLSRTVNYGYTF. CDR3 in DNA: TGTGCCAGCAGTTTATCGCGGACAGTTAACTATGGCTACACCTTC.

The J gene is TRBJ2-6, the V gene TRBV11-1, with 8 bases fitting TRBD1. The CDR3 totals 18 residues. Germline-derived CDR1 and CDR2 are SGHAT and FQDESV (reference sequence). V gave up 1 base and J gave up 9 bases; unmatched junction bases: 14. The CDR3 DNA sequence: TGTGCCAGCAGCTTAGTGCCCGGACAGGGTCTGCGGGACAACGTCCTGACTTTC. Translating it yields CASSLVPGQGLRDNVLTF. The full variable domain, its missing parts supplied by reference TRBV11-1 and TRBJ2-6, is EAEVAQSPRYKITEKSQAVAFWCDPISGHATLYWYRQILGQGPELLVQFQDESVVDDSQLPKDRFSAERLKGVDSTLKIQPAELGDSAMYLCASSLVPGQGLRDNVLTFGAGSRLTVL.